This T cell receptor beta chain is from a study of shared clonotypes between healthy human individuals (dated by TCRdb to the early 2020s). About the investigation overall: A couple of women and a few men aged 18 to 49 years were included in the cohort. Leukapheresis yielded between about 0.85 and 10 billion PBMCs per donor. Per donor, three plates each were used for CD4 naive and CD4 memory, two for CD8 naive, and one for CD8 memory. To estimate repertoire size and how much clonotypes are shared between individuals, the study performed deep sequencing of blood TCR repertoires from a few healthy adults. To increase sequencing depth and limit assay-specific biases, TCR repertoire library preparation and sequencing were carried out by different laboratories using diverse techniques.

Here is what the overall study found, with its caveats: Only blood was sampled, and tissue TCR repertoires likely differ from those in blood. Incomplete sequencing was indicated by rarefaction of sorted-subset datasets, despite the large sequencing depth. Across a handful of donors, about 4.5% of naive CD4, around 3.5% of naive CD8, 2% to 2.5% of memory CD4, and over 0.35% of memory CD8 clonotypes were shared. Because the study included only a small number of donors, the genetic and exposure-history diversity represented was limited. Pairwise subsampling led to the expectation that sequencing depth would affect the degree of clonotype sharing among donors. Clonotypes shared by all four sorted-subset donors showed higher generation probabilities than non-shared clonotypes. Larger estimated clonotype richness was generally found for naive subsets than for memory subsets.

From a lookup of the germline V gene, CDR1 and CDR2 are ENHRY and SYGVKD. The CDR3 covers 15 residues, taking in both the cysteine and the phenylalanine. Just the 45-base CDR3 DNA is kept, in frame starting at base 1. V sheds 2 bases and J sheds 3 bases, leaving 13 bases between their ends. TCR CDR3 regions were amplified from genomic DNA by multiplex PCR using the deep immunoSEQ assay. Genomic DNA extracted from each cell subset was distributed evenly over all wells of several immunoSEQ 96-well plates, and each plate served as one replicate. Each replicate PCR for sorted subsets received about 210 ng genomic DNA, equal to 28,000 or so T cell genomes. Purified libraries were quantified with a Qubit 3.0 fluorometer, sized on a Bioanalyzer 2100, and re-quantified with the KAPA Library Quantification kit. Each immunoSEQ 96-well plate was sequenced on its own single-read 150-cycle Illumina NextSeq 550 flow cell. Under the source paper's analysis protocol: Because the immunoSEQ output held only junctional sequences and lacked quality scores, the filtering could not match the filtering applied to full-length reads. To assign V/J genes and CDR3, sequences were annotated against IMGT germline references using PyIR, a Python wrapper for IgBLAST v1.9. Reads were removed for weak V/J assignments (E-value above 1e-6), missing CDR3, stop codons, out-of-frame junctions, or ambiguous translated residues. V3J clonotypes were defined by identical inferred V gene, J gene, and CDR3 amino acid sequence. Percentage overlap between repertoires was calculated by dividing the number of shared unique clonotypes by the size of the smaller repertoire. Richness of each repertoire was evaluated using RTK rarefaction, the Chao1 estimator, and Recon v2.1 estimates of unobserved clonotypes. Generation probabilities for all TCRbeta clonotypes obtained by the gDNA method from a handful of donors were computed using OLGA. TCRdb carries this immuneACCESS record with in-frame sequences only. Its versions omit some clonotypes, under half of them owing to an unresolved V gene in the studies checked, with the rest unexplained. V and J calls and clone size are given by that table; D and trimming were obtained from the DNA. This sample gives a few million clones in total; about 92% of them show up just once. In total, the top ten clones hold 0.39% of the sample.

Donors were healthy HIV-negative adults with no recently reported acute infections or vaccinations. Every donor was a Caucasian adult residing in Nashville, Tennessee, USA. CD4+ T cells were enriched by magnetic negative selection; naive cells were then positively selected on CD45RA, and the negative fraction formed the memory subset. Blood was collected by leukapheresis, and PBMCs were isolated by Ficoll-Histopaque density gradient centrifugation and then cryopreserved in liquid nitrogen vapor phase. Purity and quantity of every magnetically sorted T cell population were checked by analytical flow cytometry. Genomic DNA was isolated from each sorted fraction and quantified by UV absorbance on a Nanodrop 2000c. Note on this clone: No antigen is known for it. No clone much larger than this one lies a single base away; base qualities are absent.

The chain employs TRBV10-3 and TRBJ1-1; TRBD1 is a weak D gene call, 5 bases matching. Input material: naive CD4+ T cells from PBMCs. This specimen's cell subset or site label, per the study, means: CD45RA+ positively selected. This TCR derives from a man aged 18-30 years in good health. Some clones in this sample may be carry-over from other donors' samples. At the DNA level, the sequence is TGTGCCATCAGTGAGGCGCAGGGCGGGCACACTGAAGCTTTCTTT. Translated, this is CAISEAQGGHTEAFF.